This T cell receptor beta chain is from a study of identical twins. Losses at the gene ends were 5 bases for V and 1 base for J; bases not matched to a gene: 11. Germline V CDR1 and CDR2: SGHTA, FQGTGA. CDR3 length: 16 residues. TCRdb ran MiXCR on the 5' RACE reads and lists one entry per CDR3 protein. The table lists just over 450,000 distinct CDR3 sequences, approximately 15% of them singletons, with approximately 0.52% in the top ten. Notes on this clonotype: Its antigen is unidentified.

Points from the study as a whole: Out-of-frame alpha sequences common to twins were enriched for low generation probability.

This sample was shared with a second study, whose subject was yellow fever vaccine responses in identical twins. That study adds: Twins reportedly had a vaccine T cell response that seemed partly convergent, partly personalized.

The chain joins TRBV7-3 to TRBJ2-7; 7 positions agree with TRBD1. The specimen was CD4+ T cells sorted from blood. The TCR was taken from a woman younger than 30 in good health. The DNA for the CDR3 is TGTGCCAGCAGCCCCGACCTTGGGACAGATTCCTACGAGCAGTACTTC. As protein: CASSPDLGTDSYEQYF.